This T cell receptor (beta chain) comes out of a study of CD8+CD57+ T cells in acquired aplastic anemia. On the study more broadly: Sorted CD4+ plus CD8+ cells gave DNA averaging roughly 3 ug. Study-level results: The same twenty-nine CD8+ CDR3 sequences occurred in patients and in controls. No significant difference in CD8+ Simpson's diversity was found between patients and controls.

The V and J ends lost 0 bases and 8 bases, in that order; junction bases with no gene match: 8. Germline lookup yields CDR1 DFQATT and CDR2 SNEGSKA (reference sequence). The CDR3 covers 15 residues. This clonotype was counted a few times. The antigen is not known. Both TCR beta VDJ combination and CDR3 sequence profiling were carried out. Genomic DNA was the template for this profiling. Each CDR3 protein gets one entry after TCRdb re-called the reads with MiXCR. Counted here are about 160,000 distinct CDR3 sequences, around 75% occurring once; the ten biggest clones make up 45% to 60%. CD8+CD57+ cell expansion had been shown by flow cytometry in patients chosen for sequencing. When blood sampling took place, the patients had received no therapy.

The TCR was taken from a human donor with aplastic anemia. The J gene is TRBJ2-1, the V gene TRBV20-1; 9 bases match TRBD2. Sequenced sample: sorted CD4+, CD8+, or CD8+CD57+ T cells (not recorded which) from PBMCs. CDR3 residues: CSARDGGRATDEQFF. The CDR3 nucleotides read TGCAGTGCTAGAGATGGCGGGAGGGCCACGGATGAGCAGTTCTTC.